The 6 T cell receptor beta chains reported below all come from one sample, sequenced in a study of technical replicates of blood from a few donors (dated by TCRdb to 2017 to 2019). Preparation of the library involved the immunoSEQ multiplex PCR assay. Imported from immuneACCESS, the table was reduced by TCRdb to in-frame sequences with V and J called. These copies leave out some clones; in studies compared against another copy, an unresolved V gene accounts for under half, and the cause of the remainder is not known. Within this sample are tens of thousands of clones, with approximately 92% of them counted one time only. Together, the top ten hold over 4% of the sample. Material for sequencing was PBMCs. These receptors were collected from a human donor in good health. Some clones in this sample may be carry-over from other donors' samples.

The V call is TRBV4-2, the J call TRBJ2-7, with 9 bases matching TRBD2. The V and J ends lost 1 base and 1 base, in that order; junction bases with no gene match: 2. This CDR3 comprises 15 residues. Germline V CDR1 and CDR2: LGHNA, YNFKEQ. Written as DNA, the CDR3 is TGTGCCAGCAGCCAAGCTAGCGGGACGTCCTACGAGCAGTACTTC. Encoded protein: CASSQASGTSYEQYF.

V gene TRBV4-3 combines with J gene TRBJ2-1; 9 bases align to TRBD2. This CDR3 has 16 amino acids. Germline loops: CDR1 LGHNA, CDR2 YSLEER. Losses at the gene ends were 1 base for V and 3 bases for J; bases not matched to a gene: 4. CDR3 DNA sequence: TGCGCCAGCAGCCAAGTTCTAGCGGGATTCTACAATGAGCAGTTCTTC. Amino acid sequence: CASSQVLAGFYNEQFF.

The J gene is TRBJ1-2, the V gene TRBV7-2; tentative D call: TRBD1 (6 bases). The V end lost 2 bases, the J end lost 6 bases, and 13 bases lay between the germline ends. CDR3 length equals 14 residues. Per germline, CDR1 SGHTA and CDR2 FQGNSA. The CDR3 DNA reads TGTGCCAGCAGCTTACAGGGGCGATCGGATGGCTACACCTTC. It specifies CASSLQGRSDGYTF.

V gene TRBV27 combines with J gene TRBJ1-3; D not resolved. Germline loops: CDR1 MNHEY, CDR2 SMNVEV (reference sequence). The CDR3 sequence is 14 residues long. V lost 6 bases and J 0 bases, leaving 9 bases between the germline ends. The CDR3 spells CASRSGSSGNTIYF. CDR3 nucleotide sequence: TGTGCCAGCAGAAGCGGGAGCTCTGGAAACACCATATATTTT.

The rearrangement links TRBV7-2 to TRBJ2-3; 8 bases are a match to TRBD2. V lost 3 bases, J lost 1 base, and 6 bases stayed unmatched. Germline-derived CDR1 and CDR2 are SGHTA and FQGNSA. The CDR3 spans 16 residues. This chain's CDR3 is CASSLAGTSRTDTQYF. The CDR3 DNA reads as TGTGCCAGCAGCTTGGCCGGGACTAGTCGCACAGATACGCAGTATTTT.

The chain links TRBV7-9 to TRBJ2-7; D is perhaps TRBD1 (5 bases). The CDR3 has 15 residues. The ends were cut back, 6 bases at V and 3 bases at J, with 18 bases in the middle. CDR1 and CDR2 (germline): SEHNR, FQNEAQ (reference sequence). In DNA form, the CDR3 reads TGTGCCAGCAGTCCCTCCAGGGTTCTGGGCTACGAGCAGTACTTC. As protein: CASSPSRVLGYEQYF.